The source of this T cell receptor beta chain is a study of blood T cell repertoires in COVID-19. CDR3 size: 17 residues. V was pared by 0 bases and J by 6 bases, with 8 bases of the junction left unmatched. The germline CDR1 and CDR2 sequences are KGHSH and LQKENI. Produced via immunoSEQ multiplex PCR; TCRdb's table is partial and in-frame only. The sample contains roughly 120,000 clones, 70% to 90% of which appear only once. The sequence derives from a man aged 65 to 85 who had recovered from COVID-19. The sequenced sample was peripheral blood. The chain recombines TRBV18 with TRBJ2-1; 10 nucleotides align to TRBD2. CDR3: CASSPPTAGGQGNEQFF. The CDR3 bases are TGTGCCAGCTCACCACCTACAGCGGGGGGGCAGGGCAATGAGCAGTTCTTC.